The entry below describes one TCR beta chain. Its antigen is still unknown. No qualities accompany the bases; no much larger clone lies one base away. This sample was taken from a study of blood T cell repertoires in COVID-19 (dated by TCRdb to the early 2020s). A note on the overall study: Samples covering the acute and convalescent phases of COVID-19 were provided by collaborators in the United States, Italy and Spain. Deeply sampled blood TCRbeta repertoires from subjects exposed to, actively infected with, or recovered from COVID-19 were included in the dataset. The prospective study material was composed of cDNA or gDNA derived from T cells, B-cell-depleted T cells, or PBMCs. The repertoires were made available in a free public database intended to serve as a resource for research on the immune response to SARS-CoV-2. Samples came from the ongoing ImmuneRACE study (first 160 participants) plus 1,254 subjects from 6 global collaborators. A de-identified subject ID, COVID-19 status, age in years and sex were almost always included in the sample metadata. Where HLA class I and class II types were available, the types were taken from metadata supplied by the sample provider, not from assay-based typing.

The immunoSEQ Assay, a bias-controlled multiplex PCR, was used to amplify TCRbeta CDR3 regions from genomic DNA. Per the authors' processing: Within the assay, amplification of reference gene primers was used to estimate how many nucleated cells each sample contained. To quantify the absolute abundance of each unique TCRbeta CDR3 rearrangement, sequence reads were collapsed and filtered. For each sample, productive Simpson clonality was calculated as the square root of Simpson's diversity index across productive rearrangements. This immuneACCESS table, as held by TCRdb, lists in-frame sequences with V and J called but not all clones. Of the missing ones, under half trace to an unresolved V gene in checked studies; the others have no known cause. V, J and clone size derive from that table, while D and trimming were established from the DNA sequence. Counted in this sample were about 480,000 clones; roughly 90% of them appeared once. The top ten clonotypes cover about 1.7% of the sample.

The CDR3 has 17 amino acids, counting the end cysteine and phenylalanine. Only the CDR3 region is kept as DNA, spanning 51 bases read in frame from base 1. V and J are trimmed by 1 base and 7 bases, and the gene matches miss 6 bases of the junction. CDR1 and CDR2 are drawn from the germline V gene (reference sequence): SEHNR, FQNEAQ. Enrolling through a virtual design, the prospective study's participants ranged in age from roughly 18 to 95 years and lived across roughly 24 United States geographic areas. To assign participants to cohorts, the prospective study relied on clinical history that participants themselves reported in a screening survey and a study questionnaire. ImmuneRACE Cohort 3 recovered participants were defined by two consecutive negative NP/OP PCR tests, healthcare professional clearance, or symptom resolution. In the prospective study, mobile phlebotomists collected whole blood, serum and a nasopharyngeal or oropharyngeal swab from each participant. Participants in the prospective study had the option to provide additional blood draws and questionnaires over an approximately 2-month period. Before DNA extraction, prospective study blood samples were shipped either frozen or at room temperature.

Results the study describes overall, beyond this receptor: The amount of clinical and demographic metadata varied by source and participant and was provided uncurated.

The receptor's source is a woman between 35 and 50 years old who had recovered from COVID-19. The chain joins TRBV7-9 to TRBJ2-1; the central 14 bases match TRBD2. The sequenced material came from PBMCs or T cells enriched from blood (not recorded which). The CDR3 protein sequence reads: CASSLGGLAGARNEQFF. Here is the DNA: TGTGCCAGCAGCTTAGGGGGACTAGCGGGAGCGAGGAATGAGCAGTTCTTC.